These T cell receptor beta chains were read from a single sample in a study of T cells after yellow fever vaccination. TCRdb re-derived calls from the 5' RACE reads in MiXCR, one entry per CDR3 protein. Among around 340,000 distinct CDR3 sequences listed, under 15% were seen once. Here the sequenced sample was CD4+ T cells sorted from PBMCs, taken 15 days after the yellow fever booster vaccination. The receptor source for this set is a man aged 18 to 35 who received the YFV17D yellow fever vaccine. Each CDR3 is given with its conserved first and last residue. A D gene is named only where the DNA matches it firmly. Clone size, where shown, is once, few, many, or a class for clones that have expanded.

v_call	j_call	d_call	cdr3_length	clone_size	cdr3_aa	cdr3_nt
TRBV5-6	TRBJ2-3	TRBD2	16	-	CASSLLEERGRNTQYF	TGTGCCAGCAGCTTACTCGAGGAGCGGGGGAGAAATACGCAGTATTTT
TRBV7-9	TRBJ2-5	TRBD1	15	many	CASSLAGTVKETQYF	TGTGCCAGCAGCTTAGCCGGGACAGTAAAAGAGACCCAGTACTTC
TRBV11-2	TRBJ2-1	-	14	-	CASSSLPPGRAAFF	TGTGCCAGCAGCTCCCTCCCCCCCGGCAGGGCCGCGTTCTTC
TRBV30	TRBJ2-3	TRBD2	15	-	CAWSSGLASTDTQYF	TGTGCCTGGAGTTCCGGACTAGCAAGCACAGATACGCAGTATTTT
TRBV11-2	TRBJ1-3	TRBD1	14	-	CASSYGTERNTIYF	TGTGCCAGCAGCTACGGGACAGAGAGAAACACCATATATTTT
TRBV10-1	TRBJ2-1	TRBD2	15	many	CASSDSGGIYNEQFF	TGCGCCAGCAGTGACTCGGGGGGAATCTACAATGAGCAGTTCTTC
TRBV7-8	TRBJ1-1	-	12	few	CASSLGDPEAFF	TGTGCCAGCAGCTTAGGGGACCCTGAAGCTTTCTTT
TRBV7-2	TRBJ2-3	-	12	few	CASSFRPSPQYF	TGTGCCAGCAGCTTCAGACCGAGCCCGCAGTATTTT
TRBV5-1	TRBJ1-2	-	15	-	CASSLVGTVKWGYTF	TGCGCCAGCAGCTTGGTTGGGACGGTGAAGTGGGGCTACACCTTC
TRBV9	TRBJ2-3	-	12	few	CASSVTTDTQYF	TGTGCCAGCAGCGTGACCACAGATACGCAGTATTTT
TRBV12-3/TRBV12-4	TRBJ2-3	-	12	-	CASNKATDTQYF	TGTGCCAGTAACAAGGCGACAGATACGCAGTATTTT
TRBV7-6	TRBJ2-2	TRBD2	16	few	CASSSTSGGLAGELFF	TGTGCCAGCAGCTCAACTAGCGGGGGGCTCGCCGGGGAGCTGTTTTTT
TRBV5-1	TRBJ1-5	-	14	few	CASSLDGGEQPQHF	TGCGCCAGCAGCTTGGACGGGGGGGAGCAGCCCCAGCATTTT
TRBV20-1	TRBJ2-1	-	13	-	CSAAKTSYNEQFF	TGCAGTGCTGCTAAAACTAGCTACAATGAGCAGTTCTTC
TRBV2	TRBJ2-1	TRBD1	12	few	CASRGQGNEQFF	TGTGCCAGCAGGGGACAGGGGAATGAGCAGTTCTTC
TRBV6-5	TRBJ2-7	-	15	few	CASSYDPGSSYEQYF	TGTGCCAGCAGTTACGACCCAGGGAGCTCCTACGAGCAGTACTTC
TRBV6-2/TRBV6-3	TRBJ1-6	-	17	-	CASDNGRTRDWNSPLHF	TGTGCCAGCGATAACGGCCGTACGCGAGACTGGAATTCACCCCTCCACTTT
TRBV11-2	TRBJ2-3	-	14	-	CASSLLGKADTQYF	TGTGCCAGCAGCTTATTGGGGAAAGCAGATACGCAGTATTTT
TRBV7-2	TRBJ1-1	-	12	-	CASSPAMTEAFF	TGTGCCAGCAGCCCGGCGATGACTGAAGCTTTCTTT
TRBV7-3	TRBJ2-2	TRBD1	14	many	CASSSGQGAGELFF	TGTGCCAGCAGCTCGGGACAGGGGGCCGGGGAGCTGTTTTTT
TRBV7-9	TRBJ1-2	-	17	many	CASSPHPGTNFARGYTF	TGTGCCAGCAGCCCCCATCCCGGGACCAACTTCGCCCGGGGCTACACCTTC
TRBV7-2	TRBJ2-5	TRBD2	17	-	CASSPGTSGGNQETQYF	TGTGCCAGCAGCCCCGGGACTAGCGGGGGCAACCAAGAGACCCAGTACTTC
TRBV7-9	TRBJ1-1	TRBD1	13	few	CASSVIQGIEAFF	TGTGCCAGCAGCGTGATACAGGGGATTGAAGCTTTCTTT
TRBV27	TRBJ1-1	-	13	few	CATSLGGPGEAFF	TGTGCCACCTCTTTAGGGGGGCCCGGTGAAGCTTTCTTT
TRBV7-2	TRBJ2-3	TRBD2	16	many	CASSFGLAGGTDTQYF	TGTGCCAGCAGCTTCGGACTAGCGGGGGGCACAGATACGCAGTATTTT
TRBV9	TRBJ1-2	-	15	-	CASSLRFGPDYGYTF	TGTGCCAGCAGCCTCAGATTCGGACCCGACTATGGCTACACCTTC
TRBV18	TRBJ2-6	-	19	-	CASSPPGGAGGSGANVLTF	TGTGCCAGCTCACCGCCGGGCGGGGCTGGTGGCTCTGGGGCCAACGTCCTGACTTTC
TRBV5-1	TRBJ2-1	-	13	few	CASSLRGPGFVFF	TGCGCCAGCAGCTTGAGGGGCCCAGGGTTCGTGTTCTTC
TRBV12-5	TRBJ2-1	-	15	-	CASGLGTGSYNEQFF	TGTGCTAGTGGTTTAGGAACGGGCTCCTACAATGAGCAGTTCTTC
TRBV7-2	TRBJ1-5	TRBD1	14	many	CASSPDRAAQPQHF	TGTGCCAGCAGCCCAGACAGGGCGGCTCAGCCCCAGCATTTT